These 31 T cell receptor beta chains were all obtained from the same sample, sequenced in a study of T cell responses to AZD1222 COVID-19 vaccine. TCRdb's copy holds only in-frame clones and misses some; the assay was immunoSEQ multiplex PCR. The table lists about 120,000 clones, 92% of them singletons. Specimen: peripheral blood, collected 28 days after the second AZD1222 dose. Every receptor here comes from an adult who received the AZD1222 COVID-19 vaccine.

This chain links TRBV7-2 with TRBJ1-5; TRBD1 might be the D (5 bases). CDR1 and CDR2 (germline): SGHTA, FQGNSA. The CDR3 length is 15 residues. The ends were cut back, 5 bases at V and 1 base at J, with 12 bases in the middle. The CDR3 loop is CASSTGGRSNQPQHF. The CDR3 coding sequence is TGTGCCAGCAGCACGGGGGGTCGAAGCAATCAGCCCCAGCATTTT.

The CDR3 loop reads CASSSDRMSGNTIYF. In DNA, the CDR3 is TGTGCCAGCAGCTCCGACAGAATGTCTGGAAACACCATATATTTT. The chain combines TRBV6-2 or TRBV6-3 with TRBJ1-3; possibly TRBD1 for D (5 bases). The CDR3 loop spans 15 amino acids. Trimming cost V 6 bases and J 1 base, with 13 bases left between them. Germline V gene sequence: CDR1 MNHEY, CDR2 SVGEGT.

The CDR3 nucleotides are TGTGCCATCAGTGAGTCCCGGACAGGGCCATACGAGCAGTACTTC. This gives the protein CAISESRTGPYEQYF. The rearrangement links TRBV10-3 to TRBJ2-7, with 8 bases matching TRBD1. Germline V gene data show CDR1 as ENHRY and CDR2 as SYGVKD. CDR3 length equals 15 residues. Unmatched junction bases numbered 5, after V lost 0 bases and J lost 4 bases.

This chain links TRBV18 with TRBJ1-1; 7 nucleotides agree with TRBD1. The CDR3 sequence is 14 residues long. Germline trimming cut 2 bases from V and 3 bases from J; bases unmatched to any gene: 3. The V gene's germline CDR1 is KGHSH and CDR2 LQKENI. The CDR3, as DNA: TGTGCCAGCTCACCAGAGGGGGCATACACTGAAGCTTTCTTT. Amino acids: CASSPEGAYTEAFF.

The rearrangement links TRBV29-1 to TRBJ1-4, with D possibly TRBD1 on 5 matching bases. Trimming shortened V by 2 bases and J by 7 bases, and 11 bases separated the two germline ends. The CDR3 is made up of 13 amino acids. Looked up from germline, CDR1 is SQVTM and CDR2 is ANQGSEA. Here the CDR3 reads CSVESGVGEKLFF. CDR3 DNA: TGCAGCGTTGAATCGGGGGTTGGTGAAAAACTGTTTTTT. The whole variable domain, remainder taken from reference TRBV29-1 and TRBJ1-4, is SAVISQKPSRDICQRGTSLTIQCQVDSQVTMMFWYRQQPGQSLTLIATANQGSEATYESGFVIDKFPISRPNLTFSTLTVSNMSPEDSSIYLCSVESGVGEKLFFGSGTQLSVL.

This chain uses TRBV29-1 with TRBJ2-7, with D perhaps TRBD2 (6 bases). V was cut by 4 bases and J by 5 bases, with 15 bases left in between. CDR1 SQVTM and CDR2 ANQGSEA come from the germline V gene. This CDR3 comprises 13 residues. The DNA for the CDR3 is TGCAGCGTTGTAGGAGGGGTAATACACGAGCAGTACTTC. Its protein is CSVVGGVIHEQYF.

The CDR3 region has the DNA TGTGCCAGCAGCCAGCAAGCTTCTACAGGGGTCCCTCAGATATACGATGGCTACACCTTC. It is translated as CASSQQASTGVPQIYDGYTF. V is TRBV4-2 and J is TRBJ1-2; TRBD1 aligns across 7 bases. The V and J ends lost 3 bases and 6 bases, in that order; junction bases with no gene match: 25. The CDR3 extends over 20 amino acids. Germline CDR1 reads LGHNA; CDR2 reads YNFKEQ.

The chain joins TRBV7-2 to TRBJ2-1; D may match TRBD1 or TRBD2 (5 bases each). Trimming took off 1 base at V and 2 bases at J, with 9 bases between the two ends. The CDR3 has 15 amino acids. CDR1 is SGHTA and CDR2 is FQGNSA in the germline V gene. CDR3 coding DNA: TGTGCCAGCAGCTTAGAACGGGGCCCCTACAATGAGCAGTTCTTC. As protein: CASSLERGPYNEQFF. The full variable domain, completed using reference TRBV7-2 and TRBJ2-1, is GAGVSQSPSNKVTEKGKDVELRCDPISGHTALYWYRQSLGQGLEFLIYFQGNSAPDKSGLPSDRFSAERTGGSVSTLTIQRTQQEDSAVYLCASSLERGPYNEQFFGPGTRLTVL.

The V gene is TRBV4-2, the J gene TRBJ2-1; TRBD2 is a possible D gene (6 bases). Germline CDR1 and CDR2: LGHNA and YNFKEQ. This CDR3 has 17 amino acids. Trimming shortened V by 0 bases and J by 3 bases, and 15 bases separated the two germline ends. This CDR3 reads CASSQDRAGLLYNEQFF. CDR3 nucleotide sequence: TGTGCCAGCAGCCAAGATAGGGCGGGGCTCCTCTACAATGAGCAGTTCTTC.

To note about this clone: A junction end diverges from the germline sequence, so it may reflect a read error. This sequence joins TRBV7-7 and TRBJ2-3, with 7 bases identical to TRBD1. Germline V gene data show CDR1 as SSHAT and CDR2 as FNYEAQ (reference sequence). The CDR3 runs to 14 residues. The CDR3, as DNA: TGTGCTAGCAGAGACAGGGCCCGAACAGATACGCAGTATTTT. Protein: CASRDRARTDTQYF.

The chain combines TRBV18 with TRBJ2-1; no clear D gene. CDR1 and CDR2 from the germline V gene are KGHSH and LQKENI. The CDR3 covers 14 residues. Trimming removed 2 bases from V and 0 bases from J, with 5 bases in between. CDR3 nucleotides: TGTGCCAGCTCACCATCTTACTCCTACAATGAGCAGTTCTTC. Translating it yields CASSPSYSYNEQFF.

This clone was seen only once. V is TRBV4-3 and J is TRBJ1-1; D is undetermined. The CDR3 sequence is 13 residues long. The V gene lost 0 bases and the J gene lost 7 bases, with 9 bases spanning the gap. In germline, CDR1 is LGHNA, CDR2 YSLEER. The CDR3 DNA sequence: TGCGCCAGCAGCCAAGAGCGAAGCTTTGAAGCTTTCTTT. Amino acids: CASSQERSFEAFF.

This clone was found a few times. The chain's CDR3 is CASSLVPQGGNSPLHF. The CDR3 DNA reads TGCGCCAGCAGCTTGGTCCCACAGGGGGGAAATTCACCCCTCCACTTT. This rearrangement joins TRBV5-1 to TRBJ1-6; TRBD1 aligns across 8 bases. The CDR3 is made up of 16 amino acids. The junction had 6 bases not matched to a gene; V was cut back by 0 bases and J by 7 bases. Germline CDR1 and CDR2: SGHRS and YFSETQ.

The genes are TRBV6-5 and TRBJ2-3; TRBD1 matches at 11 bases. Per the germline V gene, CDR1 is MNHEY and CDR2 is SVGAGI. V was clipped by 7 bases and J by 8 bases; unmatched bases: 11. The CDR3 covers 15 residues. The CDR3 DNA is TGTGCCAGCACCCAGACGGGACAGGGGGAAGGTACGCAGTATTTT. This gives the protein CASTQTGQGEGTQYF.

The CDR3 spells CASSLLRGGPDTQYF. The CDR3 coding sequence is TGTGCCAGCAGCTTATTGCGGGGGGGCCCAGATACGCAGTATTTT. V is TRBV7-2 and J is TRBJ2-3, with 9 bases identical to TRBD2. The V gene's germline CDR1 is SGHTA and CDR2 FQGNSA. Trimming at V came to 2 bases and at J to 4 bases, leaving 4 bases not matched to a gene. The CDR3 is 15 amino acids.

This clone was detected only a few times. The chain links TRBV7-2 to TRBJ1-5; D unresolved. The CDR3 is made up of 13 amino acids. Looked up from germline, CDR1 is SGHTA and CDR2 is FQGNSA. V dropped 5 bases and J dropped 7 bases, with 12 bases sitting between them. The CDR3 loop reads CASSEEFRQPQHF. For the CDR3, the DNA is TGTGCCAGCAGCGAAGAATTCCGACAGCCCCAGCATTTT.

This clone was observed once. The CDR3 loop reads CAYSSGGYNEQFF. The DNA for the CDR3 is TGTGCCTATTCTAGCGGGGGTTACAATGAGCAGTTCTTC. V usage is TRBV30 and J usage is TRBJ2-1, with 10 bases identical to TRBD2. The CDR3 has 13 residues. The germline V gene encodes CDR1 GTSNPN and CDR2 SVGIG (reference sequence). Trimming took 7 bases from V and 4 from J; bases not matched to a gene: 4.

The chain combines TRBV19 with TRBJ2-1; no clear D gene. Germline V gene lookup returns CDR1 LNHDA and CDR2 SQIVND (reference sequence). This CDR3 has 12 amino acids. V was trimmed by 6 bases and J by 5 bases, leaving 8 bases between them. CDR3 DNA: TGTGCCAGTAGCCTCAGCCACAATGAGCAGTTCTTC. Its translation: CASSLSHNEQFF.

The chain joins TRBV4-1 to TRBJ1-6; D ambiguous. The V gene lost 4 bases and the J gene lost 2 bases, with 12 bases spanning the gap. Germline V gene data show CDR1 as MGHRA and CDR2 as YSYEKL. This CDR3 is 16 amino acids long. The CDR3 here is CASSLGRGAYNSPLHF. The CDR3 DNA reads TGCGCCAGCAGCCTAGGTCGCGGGGCCTATAATTCACCCCTCCACTTT.

The rearrangement uses TRBV7-2 and TRBJ2-2; D is possibly TRBD2 (6 bases). CDR1 and CDR2 (germline): SGHTA, FQGNSA. The CDR3 consists of 14 residues. V lost 3 bases to trimming and J lost 6 bases, with 11 bases between them. The CDR3: CASSLGPSAGELFF. The CDR3 region has the DNA TGTGCCAGCAGCTTGGGGCCTAGCGCCGGGGAGCTGTTTTTT.

The chain links TRBV28 to TRBJ1-5, with D hard to call. The length of the CDR3 is 14 residues. Germline values: CDR1 MDHEN, CDR2 SYDVKM. The V and J ends lost 4 bases and 0 bases respectively, with 7 bases between them. This CDR3 reads CASSWSNSNQPQHF. The DNA of the CDR3 is TGTGCCAGCAGTTGGAGCAATAGCAATCAGCCCCAGCATTTT.

The rearrangement uses TRBV7-6 and TRBJ2-1; 11 positions match TRBD2. The CDR3 extends over 15 amino acids. The germline CDR1 and CDR2 sequences are SGHVS and FNYEAQ. Unmatched junction bases numbered 10, after V lost 6 bases and J lost 9 bases. The CDR3 nucleotides read TGTGCCAGCAGTTCCAATAGCGGGGGGGCTAGTGAGCAGTTCTTC. Its protein is CASSSNSGGASEQFF. The variable domain in full, with the rest retrieved from reference TRBV7-6 and TRBJ2-1, is GAGVSQSPRYKVTKRGQDVALRCDPISGHVSLYWYRQALGQGPEFLTYFNYEAQQDKSGLPNDRFSAERPEGSISTLTIQRTEQRDSAMYRCASSSNSGGASEQFFGPGTRLTVL.

This clone occurred once. CDR3: CASSLQPGTGGYGYTF. CDR3 nucleotides: TGTGCCAGTAGTCTCCAGCCCGGGACAGGAGGGTATGGCTACACCTTC. The gene calls are TRBV19 and TRBJ1-2; TRBD1 matches at 8 bases. The CDR3 is made up of 16 amino acids. In germline, CDR1 is LNHDA, CDR2 SQIVND (reference sequence). The J segment lost 5 bases and the V segment lost 5 bases, leaving 13 bases of the junction unmatched.

The chain links TRBV3-1 (or the pseudogene TRBV3-2) to TRBJ2-1; 8 bases are shared with TRBD2. The CDR3 length is 17 residues. Germline V gives CDR1 LGHDT, CDR2 YNNKEL (reference sequence). V shed 1 base and J 8 bases; nucleotides not matched to a gene: 13. CDR3 coding DNA: TGTGCCAGCAGCCAAGGTTTACGAGCGGGGGCCCGGGATGAGCAGTTCTTC. It yields the protein CASSQGLRAGARDEQFF.

The gene calls are TRBV4-1 and TRBJ1-4; D may be TRBD1 (5 bases). V lost 1 base and J lost 8, with 14 bases in between. The CDR3 sequence is 15 residues long. Germline CDR1 reads MGHRA; CDR2 reads YSYEKL. In DNA form, the CDR3 reads TGCGCCAGCAGCCAAGTTAGGGGTTTCGAAGAAAAACTGTTTTTT. Amino acid sequence: CASSQVRGFEEKLFF.

V is TRBV10-3 and J is TRBJ1-5; D is undetermined. There are 15 residues in the CDR3. Deletions cut 3 bases from V and 7 bases from J, with 16 bases between. Germline CDR1 and CDR2: ENHRY and SYGVKD. CDR3 sequence (DNA): TGTGCCATCAGTGACCCTGAGGAGGCTTGGCAGCCCCAGCATTTT. It yields the protein CAISDPEEAWQPQHF.

The chain employs TRBV3-1 (or the pseudogene TRBV3-2) and TRBJ1-1, with 7 bases fitting TRBD1. The CDR3 is 18 amino acids. After removal of 1 base from V and 3 bases from J, the junction contained 14 bases not matched to a gene. CDR1 and CDR2 from the germline V gene are LGHDT and YNNKEL (reference sequence). CDR3 sequence reads: CASSQALKGAIGDTEAFF. The CDR3 DNA sequence: TGTGCCAGCAGCCAAGCGCTCAAGGGGGCCATCGGGGACACTGAAGCTTTCTTT.

V and J are TRBV7-9 and TRBJ1-5, with D unresolved. CDR1 is SEHNR and CDR2 is FQNEAQ in the germline V gene (reference sequence). The CDR3 sequence is 13 residues long. Trimming stripped 3 bases from V and 4 bases from J, with 7 bases between. CDR3 sequence (DNA): TGTGCCAGCAGCTTTTCAGAGAATCAGCCCCAGCATTTT. Its translation is CASSFSENQPQHF. Full variable domain (remainder filled in from reference TRBV7-9 and TRBJ1-5): DTGVSQNPRHKITKRGQNVTFRCDPISEHNRLYWYRQTLGQGPEFLTYFQNEAQLEKSRLLSDRFSAERPKGSFSTLEIQRTEQGDSAMYLCASSFSENQPQHFGDGTRLSIL.

CDR3 DNA: TGTGCCACCAGTGGAGGGACAGGGGGTTTCTACAATGAGCAGTTCTTC. Its translation is CATSGGTGGFYNEQFF. The chain links TRBV24-1 to TRBJ2-1, with 11 nucleotides matching TRBD1. V lost 5 bases and J lost 3; bases outside the gene matches: 5. This CDR3 is built from 16 residues. The germline CDR1 and CDR2 sequences are KGHDR and SFDVKD.

The rearrangement links TRBV5-8 to TRBJ1-6; no clear D. CDR3 length: 14 amino acids. Germline CDR1 SGHTS, CDR2 YDEGEE. The ends were cut back, 4 bases at V and 10 bases at J, with 15 bases in the middle. The CDR3 region has the DNA TGTGCCAGCAGCCAGGACTCGGCCTGGTCACCCCTCCACTTT. This translates into CASSQDSAWSPLHF.

The rearrangement joins TRBV2 to TRBJ1-3, with no clear D. Germline CDR1 is SNHLY and CDR2 is FYNNEI. V was pared by 1 base and J by 0 bases, with 10 bases between. This CDR3 has 16 residues. CDR3 bases: TGTGCCAGCAGTGAAGGGCCGGTTATCTCTGGAAACACCATATATTTT. The encoded protein is CASSEGPVISGNTIYF.